This TCR beta chain was profiled in a study of cytomegalovirus exposure and HLA in healthy donors. With 60 Vbeta and 13 Jbeta primers, the PCR was carried out. Only in-frame clones appear in the TCRdb table, and some are missing; sequencing was by immunoSEQ multiplex PCR. The sample has over 70,000 clones, about two thirds seen once. The CDR3 runs 16 residues. Germline assignment: CDR1 LNHNV and CDR2 YYDKDF (reference sequence). V was shortened by 8 bases and J by 4 bases, with 20 bases between the two germline ends. The chain couples TRBV15 to TRBJ1-4, with D perhaps TRBD1 (6 bases). Material: PBMCs. The TCR was taken from a man aged 35 to 55 in good health and CMV-seropositive. The CDR3 coding sequence is TGTGCCACCCGATACGATGATTCAGGGGATAATGAAAAACTGTTTTTT. Its protein product is CATRYDDSGDNEKLFF.